Listed here are 24 T cell receptor beta chains from one sample, sequenced in a study of blood T cell repertoires in COVID-19. Some clones are missing from TCRdb's copy, which holds only in-frame ones; the method was immunoSEQ multiplex PCR. The sample gives tens of thousands of clones, around 90% of which show up once; around 3% is in the top ten. The sequenced sample consisted of peripheral blood. The receptors originated from a man between 45 and 60 years old with active COVID-19.

This clone appeared a few times. The V gene is TRBV7-3, the J gene TRBJ1-5; maybe TRBD1 (6 bases). Germline-derived CDR1 and CDR2 are SGHTA and FQGTGA. The CDR3 has 13 amino acids. The V end was cut by 6 bases, the J end by 6 bases, with 12 bases between. The CDR3 bases are TGTGCCAGCAGTAAGGGGGAAGGTCAGCCCCAGCATTTT. The encoded protein is CASSKGEGQPQHF. Full variable domain (remainder filled in from reference TRBV7-3 and TRBJ1-5): GAGVSQTPSNKVTEKGKYVELRCDPISGHTALYWYRQSLGQGPEFLIYFQGTGAADDSGLPNDRFFAVRPEGSVSTLKIQRTERGDSAVYLCASSKGEGQPQHFGDGTRLSIL.

This chain connects TRBV9 to TRBJ2-5, with TRBD2 matching 11 bases. Unmatched junction bases numbered 16, after V lost 4 bases and J lost 5 bases. This CDR3 contains 18 residues. Per germline, CDR1 SGDLS and CDR2 YYNGEE. The CDR3: CASSLPKGLAAPHETQYF. CDR3 nucleotide sequence: TGTGCCAGCAGCCTCCCGAAGGGACTAGCGGCGCCTCACGAGACCCAGTACTTC.

The rearrangement uses TRBV9 and TRBJ2-1; TRBD2 agrees at 7 bases. CDR3 size: 16 residues. V trimming: 0 bases; J trimming: 4 bases; junction bases outside the gene matches: 7. Germline CDR1 and CDR2: SGDLS and YYNGEE. As DNA, the CDR3 is TGTGCCAGCAGCGTAGAACGCGGGGAGGGATACAATGAGCAGTTCTTC. Protein sequence: CASSVERGEGYNEQFF.

Concerning this clone itself: Sequence at one end of the junction differs from germline and may be a read error. The chain joins TRBV7-7 to TRBJ2-2; 8 nucleotides line up with TRBD1. CDR3 size: 15 residues. Germline CDR1 and CDR2: SSHAT and FNYEAQ (reference sequence). The CDR3 loop is CASSLSRGHTGELFF. The CDR3 DNA reads TGTGCTAGCAGCTTATCCAGGGGGCACACCGGGGAGCTGTTTTTT.

In its sample, this clone was seen once. The rearrangement links TRBV6-1 to TRBJ1-3; D unclear. V was clipped by 4 bases and J by 1 base, with 14 bases between them. The CDR3 runs 16 residues. The V gene's germline CDR1 is MNHNS and CDR2 SASEGT. CDR3: CASSAPQNPSGNTIYF. The CDR3 DNA sequence: TGTGCCAGCAGTGCGCCGCAGAATCCTTCTGGAAACACCATATATTTT.

The V gene is TRBV2, the J gene TRBJ2-7, with TRBD2 as a possible D gene (5 bases). CDR1 and CDR2 from the germline V gene are SNHLY and FYNNEI. V lost 10 bases and J 5 bases, leaving 15 bases between the germline ends. The CDR3 spans 12 residues. This CDR3 is CANDRGADEQYV. The CDR3 DNA is TGTGCCAACGACCGGGGAGCGGACGAGCAGTACGTC.

V is TRBV27 and J is TRBJ2-4; D possibly corresponds to TRBD1 (6 bases). Germline lookup yields CDR1 MNHEY and CDR2 SMNVEV (reference sequence). The V gene lost 5 bases and the J gene lost 6 bases, with 14 bases spanning the gap. This CDR3 contains 14 residues. Here the CDR3 DNA reads TGTGCCAGCAGTGACAGGTCAAGGGGAAACATTCAGTACTTC. Translated: CASSDRSRGNIQYF.

The CDR3 region has the DNA TGCGCCAGCAGCCTGGCCGGGACTAGCAGCAATGAGCAGTTCTTC. Amino acid sequence: CASSLAGTSSNEQFF. The V and J genes are TRBV4-1 and TRBJ2-1, with 9 nucleotides matching TRBD2. In germline, CDR1 is MGHRA, CDR2 YSYEKL. Germline trimming cut 4 bases from V and 6 bases from J; bases unmatched to any gene: 7. CDR3 length equals 15 residues.

This clone occurred a few times. The chain links TRBV27 to TRBJ1-1; 7 bases align to TRBD1. Trimming at V came to 2 bases and at J to 3 bases, leaving 9 bases not matched to a gene. The CDR3 is 16 amino acids. Germline loops: CDR1 MNHEY, CDR2 SMNVEV (reference sequence). The CDR3 DNA reads as TGTGCCAGCAGTTTAGGAACAGGGGTGTTGTACACTGAAGCTTTCTTT. This gives the protein CASSLGTGVLYTEAFF.

The V gene is TRBV29-1, the J gene TRBJ2-3; 7 bases fit TRBD1. With 7 bases clipped from V and 3 bases from J, the junction kept 4 bases outside the gene matches. Germline V lookup: CDR1 SQVTM, CDR2 ANQGSEA. This CDR3 has 12 residues. Here the CDR3 reads CSALRGTDTQYF. CDR3 in DNA: TGCAGCGCCCTCAGGGGGACAGATACGCAGTATTTT.

J is TRBJ2-1 and V is TRBV7-2; possibly TRBD2 for D (5 bases). Germline V gene sequence: CDR1 SGHTA, CDR2 FQGNSA. CDR3 length: 12 residues. Trimming shortened V by 8 bases and J by 3 bases, and 8 bases separated the two germline ends. The CDR3 DNA follows: TGTGCCAGCGGCCGGGACTACAATGAGCAGTTCTTC. Its protein product is CASGRDYNEQFF. The full variable domain, its missing parts supplied by reference TRBV7-2 and TRBJ2-1, is GAGVSQSPSNKVTEKGKDVELRCDPISGHTALYWYRQSLGQGLEFLIYFQGNSAPDKSGLPSDRFSAERTGGSVSTLTIQRTQQEDSAVYLCASGRDYNEQFFGPGTRLTVL.

The CDR3: CASGRADTGELFF. Written as DNA, the CDR3 is TGTGCCTCCGGGAGGGCCGACACCGGGGAGCTGTTTTTT. The gene calls are TRBV25-1 and TRBJ2-2; 8 bases are a match to TRBD2. CDR3 size: 13 residues. The trim removed 11 bases at V and 3 bases at J, leaving 5 bases unmatched. Looked up from germline, CDR1 is MGHDK and CDR2 is SYGVNS.

V and J are TRBV18 and TRBJ1-2, with 8 bases fitting TRBD1. The CDR3 runs to 16 residues. The V segment lost 0 bases and the J segment 5 bases; nucleotides outside the gene matches: 8. Germline V gives CDR1 KGHSH, CDR2 LQKENI. CDR3 DNA sequence: TGTGCCAGCTCACCACCGACAGGGGAGGTCTGGTATGGCTACACCTTC. Translation: CASSPPTGEVWYGYTF.

V usage is TRBV12-3 or TRBV12-4 and J usage is TRBJ1-2; D gene ambiguous. The V and J ends lost 4 bases and 5 bases respectively, with 8 bases between them. The CDR3 has 12 amino acids. CDR3 amino acids: CASSSRLYGYTF. CDR3 sequence (DNA): TGTGCCAGCAGTTCCAGATTGTATGGCTACACCTTC.

The chain combines TRBV25-1 with TRBJ2-1; the D gene is possibly TRBD2 (5 bases). This CDR3 is 16 amino acids long. Looked up from germline, CDR1 is MGHDK and CDR2 is SYGVNS. Trimming shortened V by 4 bases and J by 0 bases, and 13 bases separated the two germline ends. CDR3 DNA: TGTGCCAGCAGTGCTCAAGCGGTAAGCTCCTACAATGAGCAGTTCTTC. As protein: CASSAQAVSSYNEQFF.

The chain recombines TRBV10-3 with TRBJ2-5; D is possibly TRBD2 (7 bases). V was trimmed by 8 bases and J by 5 bases, leaving 21 bases between them. This CDR3 has 15 residues. CDR1 is ENHRY and CDR2 is SYGVKD in the germline V gene. CDR3 sequence: CAISPRGGGMETQYF. CDR3 sequence (DNA): TGTGCCATCTCACCCCGTGGCGGGGGCATGGAGACCCAGTACTTC.

The chain uses TRBV5-1 and TRBJ2-3; D unresolved. CDR1 and CDR2 from the germline V gene are SGHRS and YFSETQ. V was trimmed by 4 bases and J by 6 bases, leaving 15 bases between them. This CDR3 comprises 14 residues. The CDR3: CASSASTTKDTQYF. CDR3 coding DNA: TGCGCCAGCAGCGCCTCTACCACCAAGGATACGCAGTATTTT. The full variable domain, in which reference TRBV5-1 and TRBJ2-3 provide the parts outside the CDR3, is KAGVTQTPRYLIKTRGQQVTLSCSPISGHRSVSWYQQTPGQGLQFLFEYFSETQRNKGNFPGRFSGRQFSNSRSEMNVSTLELGDSALYLCASSASTTKDTQYFGPGTRLTVL.

The chain joins TRBV4-1 to TRBJ1-5, with D possibly matching TRBD1 (6 bases). The germline V gene encodes CDR1 MGHRA and CDR2 YSYEKL. With 4 bases removed from V and 4 bases from J, the gap between germline ends came to 14 bases. This CDR3 has 15 residues. In DNA form, the CDR3 reads TGCGCCAGCAGCCTCTCCGAAGGGGGAAATCAGCCCCAGCATTTT. Amino acid sequence: CASSLSEGGNQPQHF.

This chain connects TRBV11-2 to TRBJ1-4; D is perhaps TRBD1 (6 bases). Germline V gene sequence: CDR1 SGHAT, CDR2 FQNNGV. V lost 1 base and J 7 bases, leaving 13 bases between the germline ends. The CDR3 loop spans 15 amino acids. DNA of the CDR3: TGTGCCAGCAGCTTAGTAGCACAGGGAAGTGAAAAACTGTTTTTT. Its translation is CASSLVAQGSEKLFF.

The table lists this clone with a count of one. The J gene is TRBJ2-5, the V gene TRBV19; 8 bases align to TRBD2. The CDR3 covers 15 residues. Germline V gene lookup returns CDR1 LNHDA and CDR2 SQIVND (reference sequence). V lost 3 bases to trimming and J lost 5 bases; unmatched junction nucleotides: 8. CDR3 protein: CASSIGGGPWETQYF. In DNA, the CDR3 is TGTGCCAGTAGTATTGGCGGGGGGCCGTGGGAGACCCAGTACTTC.

The chain has TRBV19 and TRBJ2-5; 9 positions agree with TRBD2. CDR1 is LNHDA and CDR2 is SQIVND in the germline V gene (reference sequence). The CDR3 sequence is 14 residues long. V shed 4 bases and J 5 bases; nucleotides not matched to a gene: 5. The CDR3: CASSTLAGRETQYF. Written as DNA, the CDR3 is TGTGCCAGTAGTACCCTAGCGGGGAGGGAGACCCAGTACTTC.

The rearrangement uses TRBV9 and TRBJ2-1, with a possible D match to TRBD2 (5 bases). Looked up from germline, CDR1 is SGDLS and CDR2 is YYNGEE. Trimming pared 5 bases from V and 10 bases from J, leaving 19 bases between. The CDR3 covers 14 residues. CDR3 in amino acids: CASSTPGGRREQFF. In DNA, the CDR3 is TGTGCCAGCAGTACCCCAGGAGGCCGGAGGGAGCAGTTCTTC.

DNA for the CDR3: TGTGCCAGCAGCTTAGATCCGGGCAGGGCCGAGCAGTACTTC. It codes for CASSLDPGRAEQYF. This chain joins TRBV11-3 and TRBJ2-7, with D perhaps TRBD1 (5 bases). From germline, CDR1 is SGHNT and CDR2 YENEEA. V lost 0 bases and J 6 bases, leaving 12 bases between the germline ends. The CDR3 has 14 residues.

The genes are TRBV19 and TRBJ2-3; 12 nucleotides agree with TRBD2. The ends lost 5 bases at V and 0 bases at J; junction bases unmatched: 9. Germline V gene data show CDR1 as LNHDA and CDR2 as SQIVND (reference sequence). The CDR3 spans 18 residues. The CDR3, as DNA: TGTGCCAGTAGTCCATGGACTAGCGGGGAATCTAGCACAGATACGCAGTATTTT. It is translated as CASSPWTSGESSTDTQYF.